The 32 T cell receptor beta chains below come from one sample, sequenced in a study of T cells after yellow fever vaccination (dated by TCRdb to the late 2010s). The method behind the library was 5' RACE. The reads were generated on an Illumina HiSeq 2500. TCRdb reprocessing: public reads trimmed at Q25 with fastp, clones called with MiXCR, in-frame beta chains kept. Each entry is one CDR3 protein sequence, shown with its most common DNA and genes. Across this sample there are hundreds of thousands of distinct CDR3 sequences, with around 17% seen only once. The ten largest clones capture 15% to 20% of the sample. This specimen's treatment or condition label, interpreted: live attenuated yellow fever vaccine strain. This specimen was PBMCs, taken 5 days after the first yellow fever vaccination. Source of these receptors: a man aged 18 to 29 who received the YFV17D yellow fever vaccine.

The CDR3 region is CATSDRVPNEQFF. CDR3 in DNA: TGTGCCACCTCGGACAGGGTCCCCAATGAGCAGTTCTTC. This chain uses TRBV2 with TRBJ2-1; 8 bases align to TRBD1. In germline, CDR1 is SNHLY, CDR2 FYNNEI. Germline trimming cut 10 bases from V and 6 bases from J; bases unmatched to any gene: 8. The CDR3 runs to 13 residues.

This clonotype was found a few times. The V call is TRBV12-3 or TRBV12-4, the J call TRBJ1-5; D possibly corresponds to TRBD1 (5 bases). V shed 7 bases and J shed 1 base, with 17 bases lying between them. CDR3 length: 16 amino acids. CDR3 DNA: TGTGCCAGCACCCATTCCCGGGGGGGAAGCAATCAGCCCCAGCATTTT. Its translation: CASTHSRGGSNQPQHF.

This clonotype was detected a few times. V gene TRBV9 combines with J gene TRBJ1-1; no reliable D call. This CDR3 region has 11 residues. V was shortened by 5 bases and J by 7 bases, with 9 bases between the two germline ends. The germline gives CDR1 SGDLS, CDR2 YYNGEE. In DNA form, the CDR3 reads TGTGCCAGCAGAGTTAAAGGTGAAGCTTTCTTT. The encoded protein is CASRVKGEAFF.

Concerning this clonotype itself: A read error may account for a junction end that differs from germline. The CDR3: CTSSLVWGEETQYF. The CDR3 DNA reads as TGTACCAGCAGTTTAGTTTGGGGAGAAGAGACCCAGTACTTC. The chain combines TRBV12-3 or TRBV12-4 with TRBJ2-5; tentative D call: TRBD2 (5 bases). This CDR3 contains 14 residues.

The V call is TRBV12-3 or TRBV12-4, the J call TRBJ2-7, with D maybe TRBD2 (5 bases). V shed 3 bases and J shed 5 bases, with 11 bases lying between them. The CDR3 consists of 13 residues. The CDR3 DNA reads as TGTGCCAGCAGTTTTTTGGGAGTTCACGAGCAGTACGTC. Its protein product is CASSFLGVHEQYV.

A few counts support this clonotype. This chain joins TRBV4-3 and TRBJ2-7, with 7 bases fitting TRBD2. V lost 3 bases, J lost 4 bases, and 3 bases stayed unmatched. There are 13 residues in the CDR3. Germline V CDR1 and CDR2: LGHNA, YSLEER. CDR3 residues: CASSQLRGYEQYF. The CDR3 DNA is TGCGCCAGCAGCCAGTTGCGGGGGTACGAGCAGTACTTC.

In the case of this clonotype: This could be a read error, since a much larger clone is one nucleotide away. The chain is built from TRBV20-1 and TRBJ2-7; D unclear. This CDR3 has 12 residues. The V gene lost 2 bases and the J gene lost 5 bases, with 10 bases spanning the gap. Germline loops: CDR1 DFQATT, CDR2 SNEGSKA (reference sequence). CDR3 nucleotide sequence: TGCAGTGCTAGATTCCACGCGAACGAGCAGTACTTC. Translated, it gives CSARFHANEQYF.

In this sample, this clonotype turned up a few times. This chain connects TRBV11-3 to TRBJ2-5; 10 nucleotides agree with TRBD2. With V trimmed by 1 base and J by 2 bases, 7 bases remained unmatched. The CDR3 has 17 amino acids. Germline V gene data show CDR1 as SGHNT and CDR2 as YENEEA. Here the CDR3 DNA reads TGTGCCAGCAGCTTAGGACTTAGCGGGGGGCTTCAAGAGACCCAGTACTTC. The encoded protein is CASSLGLSGGLQETQYF.

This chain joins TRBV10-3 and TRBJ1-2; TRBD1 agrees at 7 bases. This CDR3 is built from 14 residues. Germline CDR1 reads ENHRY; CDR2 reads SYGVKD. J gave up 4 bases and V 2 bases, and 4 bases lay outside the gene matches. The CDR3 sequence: CAISEQGGSYGYTF. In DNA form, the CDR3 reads TGTGCCATCAGTGAGCAAGGGGGCAGCTATGGCTACACCTTC.

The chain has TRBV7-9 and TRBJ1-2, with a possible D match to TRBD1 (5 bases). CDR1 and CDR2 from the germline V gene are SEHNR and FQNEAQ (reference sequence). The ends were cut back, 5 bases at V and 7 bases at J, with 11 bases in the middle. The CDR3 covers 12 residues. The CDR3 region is CASSPPQGGYTF. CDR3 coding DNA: TGTGCCAGCAGCCCACCGCAGGGTGGCTACACCTTC.

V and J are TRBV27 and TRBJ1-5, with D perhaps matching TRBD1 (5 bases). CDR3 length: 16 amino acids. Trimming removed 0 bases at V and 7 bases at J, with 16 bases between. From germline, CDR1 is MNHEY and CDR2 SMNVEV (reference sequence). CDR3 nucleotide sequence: TGTGCCAGCAGTTTATCCAATACCGGGGGGATCCAGCCCCAGCATTTT. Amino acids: CASSLSNTGGIQPQHF.

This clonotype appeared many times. This chain's CDR3 is CSARIGHEQFF. CDR3 DNA sequence: TGCAGTGCTAGAATAGGACATGAGCAGTTCTTC. The chain is built from TRBV20-1 and TRBJ2-1; D gene unclear. V was pared by 2 bases and J by 8 bases, with 7 bases between. The CDR3 is 11 residues long. CDR1 is DFQATT and CDR2 is SNEGSKA in the germline V gene (reference sequence).

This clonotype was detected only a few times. The CDR3 loop reads CASSFMAGKAFF. The DNA of the CDR3 is TGTGCCAGCAGCTTCATGGCCGGGAAAGCTTTCTTT. This chain uses TRBV7-9 with TRBJ1-1; no reliable D call. Germline V CDR1 and CDR2: SEHNR, FQNEAQ (reference sequence). CDR3 length: 12 residues. The germline V and J ends were trimmed by 3 bases and 9 bases, with 11 bases remaining between them.

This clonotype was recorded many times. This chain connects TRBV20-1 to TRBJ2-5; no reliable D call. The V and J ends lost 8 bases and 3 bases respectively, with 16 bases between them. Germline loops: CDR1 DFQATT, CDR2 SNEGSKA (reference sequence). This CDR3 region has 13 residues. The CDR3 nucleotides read TGCAGTCCGTCGAAGGGCAGCAAAGAGACCCAGTACTTC. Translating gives CSPSKGSKETQYF.

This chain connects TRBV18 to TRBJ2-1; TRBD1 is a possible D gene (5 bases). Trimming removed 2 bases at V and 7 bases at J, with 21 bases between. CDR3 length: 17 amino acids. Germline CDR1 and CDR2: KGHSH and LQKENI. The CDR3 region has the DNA TGTGCCAGCTCACCAACTGGGGCAGCCTCCTTTGGGAATGAGCAGTTCTTC. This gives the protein CASSPTGAASFGNEQFF.

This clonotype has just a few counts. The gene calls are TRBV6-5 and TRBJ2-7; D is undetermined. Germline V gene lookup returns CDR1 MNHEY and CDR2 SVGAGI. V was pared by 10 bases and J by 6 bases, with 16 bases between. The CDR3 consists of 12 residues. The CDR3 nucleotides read TGTGCCATTTCCAGGAGACATGCCGAGCAGTACGTC. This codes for CAISRRHAEQYV.

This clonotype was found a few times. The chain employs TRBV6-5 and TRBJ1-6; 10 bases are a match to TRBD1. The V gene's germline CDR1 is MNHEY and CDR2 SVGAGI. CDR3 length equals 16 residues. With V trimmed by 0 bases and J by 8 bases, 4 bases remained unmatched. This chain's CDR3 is CASSYSGGQGYSPLHF. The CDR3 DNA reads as TGTGCCAGCAGTTACTCGGGGGGACAGGGGTATTCACCCCTCCACTTT.

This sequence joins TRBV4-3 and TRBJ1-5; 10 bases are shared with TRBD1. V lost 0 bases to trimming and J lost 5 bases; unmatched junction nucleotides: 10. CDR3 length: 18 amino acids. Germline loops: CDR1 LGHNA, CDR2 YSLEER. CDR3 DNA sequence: TGCGCCAGCAGCCAAGATTTGACAGGGGGCGGAAAGGATCAGCCCCAGCATTTT. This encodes CASSQDLTGGGKDQPQHF.

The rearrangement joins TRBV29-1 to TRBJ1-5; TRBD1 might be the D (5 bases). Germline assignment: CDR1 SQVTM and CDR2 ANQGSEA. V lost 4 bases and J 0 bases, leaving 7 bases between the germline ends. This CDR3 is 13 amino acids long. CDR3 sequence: CSVGGDSNQPQHF. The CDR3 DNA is TGCAGCGTTGGAGGGGATAGCAATCAGCCCCAGCATTTT. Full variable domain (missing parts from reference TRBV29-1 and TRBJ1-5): SAVISQKPSRDICQRGTSLTIQCQVDSQVTMMFWYRQQPGQSLTLIATANQGSEATYESGFVIDKFPISRPNLTFSTLTVSNMSPEDSSIYLCSVGGDSNQPQHFGDGTRLSIL.

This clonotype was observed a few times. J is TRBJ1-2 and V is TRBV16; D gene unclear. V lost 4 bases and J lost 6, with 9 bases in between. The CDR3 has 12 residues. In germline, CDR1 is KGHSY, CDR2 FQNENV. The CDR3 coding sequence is TGTGCCAGCAGCCCCCTGGCGGATGGCTACACCTTC. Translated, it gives CASSPLADGYTF.

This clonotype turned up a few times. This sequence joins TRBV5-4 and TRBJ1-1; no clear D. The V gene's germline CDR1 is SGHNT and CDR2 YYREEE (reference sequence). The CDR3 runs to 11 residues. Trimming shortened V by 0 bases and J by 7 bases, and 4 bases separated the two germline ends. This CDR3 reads CASSLVGEAFF. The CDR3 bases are TGTGCCAGCAGCTTGGTTGGTGAAGCTTTCTTT.

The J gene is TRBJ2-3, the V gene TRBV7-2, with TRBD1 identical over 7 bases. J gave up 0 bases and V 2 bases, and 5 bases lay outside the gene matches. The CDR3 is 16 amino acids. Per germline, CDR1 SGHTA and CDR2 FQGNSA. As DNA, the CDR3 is TGTGCCAGCAGCTTAAATCCGGGACAGAGCACAGATACGCAGTATTTT. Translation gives CASSLNPGQSTDTQYF.

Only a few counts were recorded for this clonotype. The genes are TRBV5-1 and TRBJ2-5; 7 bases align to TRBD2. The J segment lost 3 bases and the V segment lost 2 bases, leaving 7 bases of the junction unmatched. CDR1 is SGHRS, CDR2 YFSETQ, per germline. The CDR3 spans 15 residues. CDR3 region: CASSFMSLAEETQYF. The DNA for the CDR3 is TGCGCCAGCAGCTTCATGTCTCTAGCGGAAGAGACCCAGTACTTC.

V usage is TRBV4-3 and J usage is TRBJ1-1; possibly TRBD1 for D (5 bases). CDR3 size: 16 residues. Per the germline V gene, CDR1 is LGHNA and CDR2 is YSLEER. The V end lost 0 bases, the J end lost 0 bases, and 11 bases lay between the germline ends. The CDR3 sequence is CASSQDNRGMNTEAFF. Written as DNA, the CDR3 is TGCGCCAGCAGCCAAGATAATCGGGGGATGAACACTGAAGCTTTCTTT.

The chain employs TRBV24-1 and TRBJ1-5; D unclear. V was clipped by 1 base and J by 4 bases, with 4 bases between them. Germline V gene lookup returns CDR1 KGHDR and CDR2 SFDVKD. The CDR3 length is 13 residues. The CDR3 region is CATSDFGNQPQHF. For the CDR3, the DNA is TGTGCCACCAGTGATTTTGGGAATCAGCCCCAGCATTTT.

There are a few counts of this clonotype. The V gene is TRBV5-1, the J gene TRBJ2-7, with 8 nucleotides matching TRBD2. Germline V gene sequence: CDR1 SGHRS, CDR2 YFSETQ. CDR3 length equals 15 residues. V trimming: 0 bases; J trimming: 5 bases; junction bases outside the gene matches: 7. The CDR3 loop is CASSLGSGGAHEQYV. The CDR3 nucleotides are TGCGCCAGCAGCTTGGGGAGCGGGGGTGCCCACGAGCAGTACGTC.

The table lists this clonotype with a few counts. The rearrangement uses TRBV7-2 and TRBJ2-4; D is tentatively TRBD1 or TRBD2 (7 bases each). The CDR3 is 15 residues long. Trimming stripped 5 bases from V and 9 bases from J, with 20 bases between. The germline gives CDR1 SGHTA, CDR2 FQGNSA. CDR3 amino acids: CASSPMGRGGSIQYF. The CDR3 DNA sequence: TGTGCCAGCAGCCCGATGGGCAGGGGGGGGAGCATTCAGTACTTC.

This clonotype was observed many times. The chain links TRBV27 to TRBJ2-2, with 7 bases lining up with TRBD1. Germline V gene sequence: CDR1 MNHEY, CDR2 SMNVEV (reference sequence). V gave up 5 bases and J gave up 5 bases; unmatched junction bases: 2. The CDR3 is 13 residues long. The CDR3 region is CASSTQGTGELFF. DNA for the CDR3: TGTGCCAGCAGTACACAGGGGACCGGGGAGCTGTTTTTT.

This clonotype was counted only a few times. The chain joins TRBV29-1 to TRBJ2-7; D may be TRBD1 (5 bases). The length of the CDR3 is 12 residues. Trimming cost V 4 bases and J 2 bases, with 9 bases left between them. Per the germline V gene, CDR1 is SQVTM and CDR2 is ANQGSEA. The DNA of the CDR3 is TGCAGCGTTGTTCAGGGTACCTACGAGCAGTACTTC. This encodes CSVVQGTYEQYF.

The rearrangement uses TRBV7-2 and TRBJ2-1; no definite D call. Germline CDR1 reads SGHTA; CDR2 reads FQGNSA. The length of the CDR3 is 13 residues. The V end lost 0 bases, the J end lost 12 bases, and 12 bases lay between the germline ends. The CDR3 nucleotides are TGTGCCAGCAGCTTAGCCAGAGCTGACACGCAGTTCTTC. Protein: CASSLARADTQFF.

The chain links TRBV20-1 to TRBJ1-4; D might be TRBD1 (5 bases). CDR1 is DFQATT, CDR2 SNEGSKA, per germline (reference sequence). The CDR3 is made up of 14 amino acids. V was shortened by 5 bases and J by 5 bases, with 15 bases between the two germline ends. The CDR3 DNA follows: TGCAGTGCTCCCCCGGCAGGGCGGAATGAAAAACTGTTTTTT. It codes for CSAPPAGRNEKLFF.

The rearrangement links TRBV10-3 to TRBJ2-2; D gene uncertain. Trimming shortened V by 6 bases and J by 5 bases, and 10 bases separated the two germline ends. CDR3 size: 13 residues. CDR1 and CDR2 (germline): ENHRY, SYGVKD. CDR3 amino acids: CAISRLETGELFF. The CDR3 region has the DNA TGTGCCATCAGCCGACTGGAGACCGGGGAGCTGTTTTTT.